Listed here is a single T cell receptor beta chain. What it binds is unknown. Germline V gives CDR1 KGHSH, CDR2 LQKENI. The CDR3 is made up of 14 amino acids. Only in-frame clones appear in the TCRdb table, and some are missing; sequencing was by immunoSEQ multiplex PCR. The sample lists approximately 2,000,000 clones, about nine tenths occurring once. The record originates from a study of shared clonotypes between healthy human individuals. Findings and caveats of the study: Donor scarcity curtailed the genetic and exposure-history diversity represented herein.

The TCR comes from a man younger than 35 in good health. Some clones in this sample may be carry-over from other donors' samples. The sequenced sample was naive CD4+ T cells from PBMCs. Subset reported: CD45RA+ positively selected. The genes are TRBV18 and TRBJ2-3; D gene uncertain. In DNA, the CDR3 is TGTGGGTCCATGTCGCAGACATCCACAGATACGCAGTATTTT. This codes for CGSMSQTSTDTQYF. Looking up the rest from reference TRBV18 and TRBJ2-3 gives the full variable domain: NAGVMQNPRHLVRRRGQEARLRCSPMKGHSHVYWYRQLPEEGLKFMVYLQKENIIDESGMPKERFSAEFPKEGPSILRIQQVVRGDSAAYFCGSMSQTSTDTQYFGPGTRLTVL.